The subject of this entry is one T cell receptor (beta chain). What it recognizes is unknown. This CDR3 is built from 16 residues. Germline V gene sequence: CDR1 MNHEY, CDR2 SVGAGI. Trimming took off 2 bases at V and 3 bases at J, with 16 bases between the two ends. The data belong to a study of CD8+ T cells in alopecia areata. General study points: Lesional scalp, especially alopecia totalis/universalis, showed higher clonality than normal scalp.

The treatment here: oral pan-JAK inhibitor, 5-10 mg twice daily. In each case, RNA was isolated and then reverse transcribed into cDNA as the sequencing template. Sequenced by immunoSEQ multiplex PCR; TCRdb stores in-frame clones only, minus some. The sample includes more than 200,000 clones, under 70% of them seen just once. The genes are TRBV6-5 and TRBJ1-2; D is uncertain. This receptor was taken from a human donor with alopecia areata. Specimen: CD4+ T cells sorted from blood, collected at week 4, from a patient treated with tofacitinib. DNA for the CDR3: TGTGCCAGCAGTTACGGGAGAGGCGCCGTTCACTATGGCTACACCTTC. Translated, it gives CASSYGRGAVHYGYTF.